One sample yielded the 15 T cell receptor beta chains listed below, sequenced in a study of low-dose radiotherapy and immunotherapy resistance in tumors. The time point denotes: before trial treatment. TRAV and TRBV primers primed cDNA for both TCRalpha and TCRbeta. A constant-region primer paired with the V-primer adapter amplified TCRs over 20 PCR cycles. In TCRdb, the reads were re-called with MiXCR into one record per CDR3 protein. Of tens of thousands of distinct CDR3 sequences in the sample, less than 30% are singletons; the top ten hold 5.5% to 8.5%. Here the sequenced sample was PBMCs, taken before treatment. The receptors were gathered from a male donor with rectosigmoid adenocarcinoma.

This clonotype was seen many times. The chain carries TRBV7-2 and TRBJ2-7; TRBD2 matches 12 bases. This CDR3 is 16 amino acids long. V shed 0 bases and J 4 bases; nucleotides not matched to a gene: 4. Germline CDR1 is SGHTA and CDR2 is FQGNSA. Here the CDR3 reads CASSLAITSGGYEQYF. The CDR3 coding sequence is TGTGCCAGCAGCTTAGCCATTACTAGCGGGGGGTACGAGCAGTACTTC.

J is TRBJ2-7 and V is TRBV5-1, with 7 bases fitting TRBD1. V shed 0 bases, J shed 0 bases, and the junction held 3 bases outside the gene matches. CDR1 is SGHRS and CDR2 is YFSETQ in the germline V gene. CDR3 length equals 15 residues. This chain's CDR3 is CASSLGDSTSYEQYF. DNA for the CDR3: TGCGCCAGCAGCTTGGGGGACAGCACCTCCTACGAGCAGTACTTC. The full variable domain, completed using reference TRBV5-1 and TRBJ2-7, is KAGVTQTPRYLIKTRGQQVTLSCSPISGHRSVSWYQQTPGQGLQFLFEYFSETQRNKGNFPGRFSGRQFSNSRSEMNVSTLELGDSALYLCASSLGDSTSYEQYFGPGTRLTVT.

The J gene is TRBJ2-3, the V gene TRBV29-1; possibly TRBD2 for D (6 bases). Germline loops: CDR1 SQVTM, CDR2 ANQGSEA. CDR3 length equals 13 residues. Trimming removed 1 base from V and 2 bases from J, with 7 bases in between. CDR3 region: CSVEGGITDTQYF. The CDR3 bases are TGCAGCGTTGAAGGCGGGATCACAGATACGCAGTATTTT.

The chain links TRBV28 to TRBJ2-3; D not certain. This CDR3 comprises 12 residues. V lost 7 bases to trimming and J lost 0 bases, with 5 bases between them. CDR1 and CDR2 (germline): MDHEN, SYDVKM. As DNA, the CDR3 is TGTGCCAGCACGGCTAGCACAGATACGCAGTATTTT. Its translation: CASTASTDTQYF.

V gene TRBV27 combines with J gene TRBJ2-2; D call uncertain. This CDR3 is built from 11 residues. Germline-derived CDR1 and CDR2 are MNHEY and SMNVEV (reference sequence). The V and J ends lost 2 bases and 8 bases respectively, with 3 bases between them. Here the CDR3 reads CASSLRGELFF. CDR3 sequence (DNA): TGTGCCAGCAGTTTAAGGGGGGAGCTGTTTTTT.

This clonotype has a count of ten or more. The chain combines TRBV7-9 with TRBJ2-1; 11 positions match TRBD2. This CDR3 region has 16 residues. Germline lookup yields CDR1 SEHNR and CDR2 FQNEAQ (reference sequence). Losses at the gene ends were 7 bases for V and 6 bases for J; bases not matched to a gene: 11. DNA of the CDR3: TGTGCCAGCAACCCCTTTATAGCGGGAGGGAGCAATGAGCAGTTCTTC. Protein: CASNPFIAGGSNEQFF.

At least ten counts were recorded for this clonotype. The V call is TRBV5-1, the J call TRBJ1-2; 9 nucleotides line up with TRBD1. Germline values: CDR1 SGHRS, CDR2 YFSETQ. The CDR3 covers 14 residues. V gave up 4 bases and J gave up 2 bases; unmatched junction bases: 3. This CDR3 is CASSEGQGNYGYTF. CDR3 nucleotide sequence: TGCGCCAGCAGCGAAGGACAGGGGAACTATGGCTACACCTTC.

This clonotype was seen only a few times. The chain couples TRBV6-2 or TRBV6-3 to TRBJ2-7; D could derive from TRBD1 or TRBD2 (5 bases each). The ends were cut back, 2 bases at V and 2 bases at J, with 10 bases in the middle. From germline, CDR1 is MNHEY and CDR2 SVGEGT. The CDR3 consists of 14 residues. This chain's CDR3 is CASSYGDGTYEQYF. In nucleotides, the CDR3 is TGTGCCAGCAGTTACGGGGACGGAACCTACGAGCAGTACTTC.

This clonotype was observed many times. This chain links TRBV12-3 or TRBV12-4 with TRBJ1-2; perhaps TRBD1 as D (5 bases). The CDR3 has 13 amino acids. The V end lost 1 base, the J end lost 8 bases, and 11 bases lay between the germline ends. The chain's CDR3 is CASSLEGTLGYTF. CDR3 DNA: TGTGCCAGCAGTTTAGAGGGGACCTTGGGCTACACCTTC.

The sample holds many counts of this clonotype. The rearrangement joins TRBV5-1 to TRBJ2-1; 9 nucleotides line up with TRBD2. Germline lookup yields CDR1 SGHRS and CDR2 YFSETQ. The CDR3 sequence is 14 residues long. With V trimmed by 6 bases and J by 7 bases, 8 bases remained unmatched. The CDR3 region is CASKPGLAGNEQFF. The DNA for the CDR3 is TGCGCCAGCAAGCCGGGACTAGCTGGAAATGAGCAGTTCTTC.

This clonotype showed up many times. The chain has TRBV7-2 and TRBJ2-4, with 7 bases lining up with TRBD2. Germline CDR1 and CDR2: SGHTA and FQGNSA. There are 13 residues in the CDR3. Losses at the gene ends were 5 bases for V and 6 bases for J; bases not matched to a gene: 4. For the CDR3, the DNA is TGTGCCAGCAGCCCCGGGACTACAAACATTCAGTACTTC. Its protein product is CASSPGTTNIQYF.

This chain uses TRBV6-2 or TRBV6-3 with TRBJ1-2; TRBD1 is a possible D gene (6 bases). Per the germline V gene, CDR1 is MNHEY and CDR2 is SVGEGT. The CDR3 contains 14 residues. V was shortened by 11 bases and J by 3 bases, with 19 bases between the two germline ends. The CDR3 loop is CAGSRGPRDYGYTF. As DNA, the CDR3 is TGTGCCGGCTCCAGGGGCCCACGGGACTATGGCTACACCTTC.

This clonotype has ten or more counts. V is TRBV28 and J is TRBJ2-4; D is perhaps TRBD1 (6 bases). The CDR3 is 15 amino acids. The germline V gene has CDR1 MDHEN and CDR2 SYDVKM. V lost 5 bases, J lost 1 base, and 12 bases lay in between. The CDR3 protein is CASSARGDAKNIQYF. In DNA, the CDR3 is TGTGCCAGCAGTGCCAGGGGAGACGCCAAAAACATTCAGTACTTC.

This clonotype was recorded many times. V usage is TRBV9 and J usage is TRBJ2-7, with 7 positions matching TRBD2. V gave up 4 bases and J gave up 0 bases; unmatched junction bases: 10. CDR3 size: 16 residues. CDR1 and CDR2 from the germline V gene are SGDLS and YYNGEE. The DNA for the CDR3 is TGTGCCAGCAGCCCTAGCGGTAGTCTTCGCTCCTACGAGCAGTACTTC. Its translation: CASSPSGSLRSYEQYF.

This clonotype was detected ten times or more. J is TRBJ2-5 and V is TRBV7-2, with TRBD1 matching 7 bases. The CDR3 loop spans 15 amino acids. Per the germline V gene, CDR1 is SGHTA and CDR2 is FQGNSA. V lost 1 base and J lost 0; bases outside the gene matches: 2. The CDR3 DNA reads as TGTGCCAGCAGCTTAGGGGGGACAGACCAAGAGACCCAGTACTTC. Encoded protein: CASSLGGTDQETQYF.